The rows below give T cell receptor beta chains drawn from one sample of a study of cytomegalovirus exposure and HLA in healthy donors. This table comes from immunoSEQ multiplex PCR, and its TCRdb copy is limited to in-frame clones, with some not included. The sample carries about 200,000 clones, 70% to 80% recorded once. Sequenced: PBMCs. The source is a male donor in good health and CMV-seronegative. CDR3s include the opening cysteine and the closing phenylalanine or tryptophan. The order of the fields is J gene, clone size, D gene, V gene, CDR3 protein, CDR3 DNA. A D gene is named only where the DNA matches it firmly. The size of a clone is reported for some rows only, either as once, few or many, or as a class for expanded clones.

TRBJ2-2,-,-,TRBV4-1,CASSLTSGEGGELFF,TGCGCCAGCAGCCTCACTAGTGGCGAGGGCGGGGAGCTGTTTTTT
TRBJ2-2,-,TRBD2,TRBV27,CASSFSGRANGELFF,TGTGCCAGCAGTTTCAGCGGGAGGGCCAACGGGGAGCTGTTTTTT
TRBJ2-3,once,-,TRBV25-1,CASSLTATLRTDTQYF,TGTGCCAGCAGTTTGACAGCCACGCTACGCACAGATACGCAGTATTTT
TRBJ1-2,once,-,TRBV2,CASSDSPGDYQSNYGYTF,TGTGCCAGCAGTGATTCTCCAGGGGATTATCAATCTAACTATGGCTACACCTTC
TRBJ2-3,-,TRBD1,TRBV5-4,CASSLGQGSTDTQYF,TGTGCCAGCAGCTTAGGACAGGGAAGCACAGATACGCAGTATTTT
TRBJ2-5,few,TRBD2,TRBV4-2,CASSQDKGLDGETQYF,TGTGCCAGCAGCCAAGATAAAGGACTAGACGGGGAGACCCAGTACTTC
TRBJ1-2,-,-,TRBV7-2,CASSPDRINYGYTF,TGTGCCAGCAGCCCCGACAGAATTAACTATGGCTACACCTTC
TRBJ2-4,-,TRBD1,TRBV27,CASSLWGDRVDIQYF,TGTGCCAGCAGTTTATGGGGGGACAGGGTGGACATTCAGTACTTC
TRBJ1-6,-,-,TRBV28,CASSPAGSYNSPLHF,TGTGCCAGCAGCCCCGCCGGCTCCTATAATTCACCCCTCCACTTT
TRBJ2-5,-,TRBD1,TRBV2,CASRPGQGQETQYF,TGTGCCAGCAGGCCGGGACAGGGGCAAGAGACCCAGTACTTC
TRBJ1-1,-,-,TRBV6-6,CASSWGRGLLEAFF,TGTGCCAGCAGCTGGGGGAGGGGACTCCTTGAAGCTTTCTTT
TRBJ2-1,-,TRBD1,TRBV5-1,CASSFRGQGHNEQFF,TGCGCCAGCAGCTTCAGGGGGCAGGGGCACAATGAGCAGTTCTTC
TRBJ2-7,-,TRBD1,TRBV6-5,CASSRQGGRYEQYF,TGTGCCAGCAGTCGACAGGGGGGGAGGTACGAGCAGTACTTC
TRBJ1-2,-,TRBD1,TRBV11-2,CASSFGTGVGYTF,TGTGCCAGCAGCTTTGGGACAGGGGTAGGCTACACCTTC
TRBJ2-7,-,TRBD2,TRBV4-1,CASSRTSGSTYEQYF,TGCGCCAGCAGCCGGACTAGCGGGAGTACCTACGAGCAGTACTTC
TRBJ2-5,-,TRBD1,TRBV19,CASRTGGAETQYF,TGTGCCAGCCGGACAGGTGGGGCGGAGACCCAGTACTTC
TRBJ1-3,-,TRBD1,TRBV19,CASKEGASGNTIYF,TGTGCCAGTAAAGAGGGGGCTTCTGGAAACACCATATATTTT
TRBJ2-7,-,-,TRBV7-9,CSSSLALGVSDEQYF,TGTTCCAGCAGCTTAGCGCTCGGGGTATCGGACGAGCAGTACTTC
TRBJ2-7,-,-,TRBV13,CASSYSGSSYEQYF,TGTGCCAGCAGCTATAGCGGTAGCTCCTACGAGCAGTACTTC
TRBJ2-1,once,TRBD2,TRBV19,CASTDRWLAGNNEQFF,TGTGCCAGTACTGATAGGTGGCTAGCGGGGAACAATGAGCAGTTCTTC
TRBJ2-5,-,TRBD2,TRBV30,CAWTSLAGVPNRETQYF,TGTGCCTGGACCTCACTAGCGGGAGTCCCGAATCGAGAGACCCAGTACTTC
TRBJ1-5,-,-,TRBV27,CASSLMAVNQPQHF,TGTGCCAGCAGTTTAATGGCAGTCAATCAGCCCCAGCATTTT
TRBJ2-7,-,-,TRBV6-1,CASSSRVGGLYEQYF,TGTGCCAGCAGTTCTAGGGTGGGGGGGCTCTACGAGCAGTACTTC
TRBJ1-5,few,-,TRBV4-1,CASSQVRGNQPQHF,TGCGCCAGCAGCCAAGTCAGGGGCAATCAGCCCCAGCATTTT
TRBJ2-7,-,TRBD1,TRBV29-1,CSVDLGTGVYEQYF,TGCAGCGTTGATTTGGGGACAGGGGTCTACGAGCAGTACTTC
TRBJ2-6,-,TRBD1,TRBV7-7,CASSQGQGASGANVLTF,TGTGCCAGCAGCCAAGGACAGGGGGCGTCTGGGGCCAACGTCCTGACTTTC
TRBJ1-5,many,TRBD1,TRBV6-5,CASSYSQGDSNQPQHF,TGTGCCAGCAGTTATTCACAGGGGGATAGCAATCAGCCCCAGCATTTT
TRBJ2-7,-,-,TRBV30,CTWSLGIAYEQYF,TGTACCTGGAGTCTGGGCATTGCCTACGAGCAGTACTTC
TRBJ1-1,-,-,TRBV6-6,CASSYLAKNTEAFF,TGTGCCAGCAGTTACCTCGCTAAGAACACTGAAGCTTTCTTT
TRBJ2-7,-,-,TRBV19,CASGTSGSKDEQYF,TGTGCCAGCGGAACCTCGGGGTCTAAAGACGAGCAGTACTTC
TRBJ1-2,once,-,TRBV27,CASSKTENYGYTF,TGTGCCAGCAGTAAGACAGAAAACTATGGCTACACCTTC
TRBJ2-7,-,-,TRBV4-1,CASSQEWLAYEQYF,TGCGCCAGCAGCCAAGAATGGCTAGCGTACGAGCAGTACTTC
TRBJ2-3,-,TRBD2,TRBV5-6,CASSLGRLAGRTDTQYF,TGTGCCAGCAGCTTGGGGCGACTAGCGGGACGCACAGATACGCAGTATTTT
TRBJ2-7,-,TRBD2,TRBV28,CASTQTSGVGEQYF,TGTGCCAGCACCCAAACTAGCGGTGTTGGCGAGCAGTACTTC
TRBJ1-2,-,TRBD1,TRBV2,CASSVSIGTADYGYTF,TGTGCCAGCAGTGTCAGCATCGGGACAGCTGACTATGGCTACACCTTC
TRBJ1-4,-,-,TRBV5-1,CASSSNGRTDEKLFF,TGCGCCAGCAGCTCCAACGGGAGGACGGATGAAAAACTGTTTTTT
TRBJ2-7,-,TRBD2,TRBV5-4,CASSRDSGRAAYEQYF,TGTGCCAGCAGCCGGGATAGCGGGAGGGCCGCCTACGAGCAGTACTTC
TRBJ1-2,once,-,TRBV6-1,CASSERGSGIF,TGTGCCAGCAGTGAAAGGGGGTCGGGGATCTTC
TRBJ2-3,-,-,TRBV5-1,CASSPTGTDTQYF,TGCGCCAGCAGCCCCACAGGGACAGATACGCAGTATTTT
TRBJ2-4,-,-,TRBV4-1,CASSQVSGRGGGDIQYF,TGCGCCAGCAGCCAAGTGTCCGGGAGAGGTGGAGGTGACATTCAGTACTTC
TRBJ2-3,-,TRBD2,TRBV9,CASSVVLAGGRDTQYF,TGTGCCAGCAGCGTAGTTTTAGCGGGAGGCAGAGATACGCAGTATTTT
TRBJ2-7,-,-,TRBV7-8,CASTSLRKPSYEQYF,TGTGCCAGCACCTCTCTCAGGAAGCCCTCCTACGAGCAGTACTTC
TRBJ1-1,-,TRBD1,TRBV27,CASSLIQGSPNTEAFF,TGTGCCAGCAGTTTAATACAGGGGAGTCCGAACACTGAAGCTTTCTTT
TRBJ2-5,-,TRBD2,TRBV30,CAWRRLAGIQETQYF,TGTGCCTGGAGAAGACTAGCGGGTATCCAAGAGACCCAGTACTTC
TRBJ2-7,-,-,TRBV29-1,CSVAGGAEQYF,TGCAGCGTTGCGGGGGGCGCCGAGCAGTACTTC
TRBJ2-1,-,-,TRBV19,CASSILASRDNEQFF,TGTGCCAGTAGTATTCTGGCTAGCCGAGACAATGAGCAGTTCTTC